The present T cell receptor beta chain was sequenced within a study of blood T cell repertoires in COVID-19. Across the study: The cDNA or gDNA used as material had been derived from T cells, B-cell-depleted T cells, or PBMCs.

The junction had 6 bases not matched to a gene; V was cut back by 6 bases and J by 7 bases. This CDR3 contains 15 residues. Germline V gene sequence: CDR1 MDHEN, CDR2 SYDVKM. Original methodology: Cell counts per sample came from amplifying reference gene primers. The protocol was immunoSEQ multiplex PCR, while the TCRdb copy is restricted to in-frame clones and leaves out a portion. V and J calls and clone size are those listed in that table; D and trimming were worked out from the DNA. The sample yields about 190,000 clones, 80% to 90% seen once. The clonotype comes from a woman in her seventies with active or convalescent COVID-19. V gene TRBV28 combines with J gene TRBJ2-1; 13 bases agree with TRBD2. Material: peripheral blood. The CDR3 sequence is CASRRGTSGKNEQFF. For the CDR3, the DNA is TGTGCCAGCAGACGTGGGACTAGCGGGAAGAATGAGCAGTTCTTC.